Given below is one TCR beta chain in context. The junction departs from germline at one end; a sequencing error may be responsible. Clones were sequenced by immunoSEQ multiplex PCR, and TCRdb holds only the in-frame ones, with some missing. The data hold roughly 60,000 clones, with more than 75% observed a single time. The sample belongs to a study of OX40 agonist ivuxolimab in advanced cancers. Background on the study: Of mixed ages from 23 to 79 and averaging around 60 years, the group was about 80% male.

The CDR3 is 8 residues long. The germline CDR1 and CDR2 sequences are MNHEY and SVGAGI. The source of this sequence is an adult with an advanced solid tumor such as melanoma, head and neck, liver or kidney cancer. Material: CD4+ or CD8+ T cells sorted from blood, obtained in a trial of the OX40 agonist ivuxolimab. The rearrangement uses TRBV6-5 and TRBJ2-7; no definite D call. The CDR3 loop reads CATGVPNF. The CDR3 DNA sequence: TGTGCCACAGGTGTCCCAAACTTC.